This record covers a single T cell receptor (beta chain). What it binds is unknown. The junction differs from germline at one of its ends, possibly a read error. The CDR3 is 18 residues long. Germline V lookup: CDR1 LNHNV, CDR2 YYDKDF (reference sequence). The data were taken from a study of Graves' ophthalmopathy and Graves' hyperthyroidism. Using RNA transcripts, the TCR beta CDR3 regions were amplified. An opening RT-PCR round employed HTBI primers and preceded a second-round multiplex PCR. TCRdb used MiXCR to reprocess the multiplex PCR reads, holding one entry per CDR3 protein. This sample yields hundreds of thousands of distinct CDR3 sequences, of which roughly two fifths are seen a single time; roughly 3% belongs to the top ten. Each donor who had ophthalmopathy showed moderate-to-severe activity, a CAS of ≥3, a NOSPECS of ≥4, and a duration under 3 months. Broader study findings: In blood, most expanded thyroid clonotypes above 0.001 frequency were also detected.

The clonotype was recovered from an adult man with Graves' ophthalmopathy. The chain has TRBV15 and TRBJ2-6, with a tentative D call TRBD1 (6 bases). Input material: peripheral blood. This CDR3 reads CAASSSQGGRSGANVLTF. In DNA, the CDR3 is TGTGCCGCCAGCAGCTCACAGGGTGGCAGGTCTGGGGCCAACGTCCTGACTTTC.